This T cell receptor beta chain was sequenced for a study of T cell responses to AZD1222 COVID-19 vaccine. Assay used: immunoSEQ multiplex PCR; TCRdb lists only in-frame clones, some missing. Altogether 90,000 to 95,000 clones are present, 88% being singletons, with the ten largest covering about 12%. Study observations and caveats: When two AZD1222 doses had been given, Spike-specific TCR breadth and depth rose. Dominant CD4 TCR responses targeted spike regions 160-218 and 743-854.

CDR3 length: 14 residues. Germline loops: CDR1 GTSNPN, CDR2 SVGIG (reference sequence). Trimming cost V 1 base and J 7 bases; bases outside gene matches: 5. To note about this clone: The antigen remains undetermined.

The sequencing used peripheral blood, collected 28 days after the second AZD1222 dose. This receptor was identified in an adult who received the AZD1222 COVID-19 vaccine. The chain carries TRBV30 and TRBJ1-5; 9 bases fit TRBD1. Here the CDR3 reads CAWSGQGVQQPQHF. CDR3 sequence (DNA): TGTGCCTGGAGTGGACAGGGGGTCCAACAGCCCCAGCATTTT.